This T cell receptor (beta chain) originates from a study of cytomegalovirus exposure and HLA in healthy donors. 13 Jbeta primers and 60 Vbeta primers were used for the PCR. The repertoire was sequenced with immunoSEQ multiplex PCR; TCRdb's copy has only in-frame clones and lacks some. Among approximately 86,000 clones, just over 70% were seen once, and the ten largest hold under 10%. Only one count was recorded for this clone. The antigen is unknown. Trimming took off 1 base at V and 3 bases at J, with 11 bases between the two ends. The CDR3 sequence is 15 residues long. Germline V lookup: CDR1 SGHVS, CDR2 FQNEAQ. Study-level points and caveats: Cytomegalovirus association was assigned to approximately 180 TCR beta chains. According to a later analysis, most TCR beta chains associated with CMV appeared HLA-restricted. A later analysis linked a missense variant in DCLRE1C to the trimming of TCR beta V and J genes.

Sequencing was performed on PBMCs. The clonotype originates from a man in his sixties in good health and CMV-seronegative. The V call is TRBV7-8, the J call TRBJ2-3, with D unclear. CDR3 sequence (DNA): TGTGCCAGCAGCTTAGTTTACGAGGCGACAGATACGCAGTATTTT. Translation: CASSLVYEATDTQYF.